These T cell receptor beta chains were read from a single sample in a study of T cell responses to AZD1222 COVID-19 vaccine. Sequenced by immunoSEQ multiplex PCR; TCRdb stores in-frame clones only, minus some. The data contain about 100,000 clones, 88% of them seen just once; the ten biggest clones take up under 2%. Sequences were derived from peripheral blood, sampled on day 0 of AZD1222 vaccination. The receptors stem from an adult in good health. Each CDR3 is given with its conserved first and last residue. D genes are given only for firm matches. Part of the rows lack a size; the others show once, few, many or a class for expanded clones.

J	length	V	D	size	CDR3	DNA
TRBJ1-2	14	TRBV28	TRBD1	NA	CASSLGDRVPGYTF	TGTGCCAGCAGTTTAGGGGACAGGGTTCCAGGCTACACCTTC
TRBJ2-7	17	TRBV7-2	NA	NA	CASSEPIRGYESYEQYF	TGTGCCAGCAGCGAACCCATTCGGGGGTACGAGAGCTACGAGCAGTACTTC
TRBJ2-1	16	TRBV18	TRBD2	NA	CASSPPLAGGPPEQFF	TGTGCCAGCTCACCACCCCTAGCGGGAGGCCCTCCGGAGCAGTTCTTC
TRBJ1-4	15	TRBV30	NA	NA	CACGPSGVANEKLFF	TGTGCCTGTGGACCCTCAGGGGTAGCTAATGAAAAACTGTTTTTT
TRBJ2-1	12	TRBV10-3	TRBD2	NA	CALRSTGGEQFF	TGTGCCCTCCGGTCCACGGGGGGTGAGCAGTTCTTC
TRBJ2-1	15	TRBV9	TRBD2	NA	CASSVTSGRASGQFF	TGTGCCAGCAGCGTCACTAGCGGGAGGGCTTCAGGGCAGTTCTTC
TRBJ2-2	15	TRBV19	TRBD1	once	CASTRGQGITGELFF	TGTGCCAGTACTAGAGGACAGGGTATCACCGGGGAGCTGTTTTTT
TRBJ1-3	13	TRBV5-1	NA	NA	CASSESEGNTIYF	TGCGCCAGCAGCGAATCAGAGGGAAACACCATATATTTT
TRBJ1-5	14	TRBV2	TRBD1	NA	CASNIGTANQPQHF	TGTGCCAGCAACATCGGGACAGCTAATCAGCCCCAGCATTTT
TRBJ2-1	14	TRBV19	NA	NA	CASKPAGLVYEQFF	TGTGCCAGTAAACCAGCGGGCCTTGTGTATGAGCAGTTCTTC
TRBJ2-5	13	TRBV7-9	NA	NA	CASSFQGQETQYF	TGTGCCAGCAGCTTCCAGGGGCAAGAGACCCAGTACTTC
TRBJ1-4	17	TRBV5-1	TRBD1	NA	CASSLTGGTATNEKLFF	TGCGCCAGCAGCTTGACAGGGGGGACCGCAACTAATGAAAAACTGTTTTTT
TRBJ1-2	16	TRBV18	NA	NA	CASSPNDGGAVEGYTF	TGTGCCAGCTCACCAAATGATGGGGGCGCAGTGGAGGGCTACACCTTC
TRBJ2-2	18	TRBV11-3	NA	NA	CASSLEPFSGMNTGELFF	TGTGCCAGCAGCTTAGAACCCTTTAGCGGAATGAACACCGGGGAGCTGTTTTTT
TRBJ1-1	18	TRBV27	NA	NA	CASSLSKGSRVGNTEAFF	TGTGCCAGCAGTTTATCGAAGGGTTCCCGAGTAGGGAACACTGAAGCTTTCTTT
TRBJ1-2	13	TRBV6-5	NA	NA	CASTPSLGYGYTF	TGTGCCAGCACTCCCTCACTGGGCTATGGCTACACCTTC
TRBJ2-7	15	TRBV4-2	TRBD2	NA	CASSERLAEDYEQYF	TGTGCCAGCAGCGAAAGACTAGCGGAGGACTACGAGCAGTACTTC
TRBJ2-2	15	TRBV7-8	NA	NA	CASSLAARGGGELFF	TGTGCCAGCAGCTTAGCGGCTAGGGGAGGCGGGGAGCTGTTTTTT
TRBJ2-4	14	TRBV28	TRBD1	NA	CASNAGQGQDIQYF	TGTGCCAGCAACGCCGGACAGGGTCAAGACATTCAGTACTTC
TRBJ2-1	15	TRBV5-1	NA	NA	CASSFRMAGQDEQFF	TGCGCCAGCAGCTTCAGGATGGCAGGGCAGGATGAGCAGTTCTTC
TRBJ1-1	12	TRBV24-1	NA	NA	CATSDLQGSAFF	TGTGCCACCAGTGATTTGCAGGGATCGGCTTTCTTT
TRBJ1-1	13	TRBV18	NA	NA	CASSTRPQIEPFF	TGTGCCAGCTCCACGCGGCCCCAGATTGAACCTTTCTTT
TRBJ1-2	14	TRBV4-1	NA	once	CASSQWGLGYGYTF	TGCGCCAGCAGCCAATGGGGTTTGGGCTATGGCTACACCTTC
TRBJ1-2	13	TRBV7-3	NA	once	CASSSDVRYGYTF	TGTGCCAGCAGCTCTGACGTTCGCTATGGCTACACCTTC
TRBJ2-7	14	TRBV13	NA	NA	CASSSSGPAYEQYF	TGTGCCAGCAGCTCCTCGGGGCCGGCCTACGAGCAGTACTTC
TRBJ2-3	17	TRBV28	NA	NA	CASSLYHVTSSTDTQYF	TGTGCCAGCAGTTTATATCATGTTACCTCCAGCACAGATACGCAGTATTTT
TRBJ1-6	13	TRBV6-5	NA	NA	CASTQGGGSPLHF	TGTGCCAGCACACAGGGAGGCGGCTCACCCCTCCACTTT
TRBJ2-2	16	TRBV10-2	NA	NA	CASSEGLAANTGELFF	TGCGCCAGCAGTGAGGGGTTAGCGGCGAACACCGGGGAGCTGTTTTTT
TRBJ1-2	17	TRBV14	TRBD1	NA	CASSLRGTGDRGYGYTF	TGTGCCAGCAGCCTTCGGGGGACAGGGGATCGAGGCTATGGCTACACCTTC
TRBJ1-4	17	TRBV5-1	NA	NA	CASSLWPPGATNEKLFF	TGCGCCAGCAGCTTGTGGCCGCCTGGGGCAACTAATGAAAAACTGTTTTTT
TRBJ2-2	18	TRBV6-2/TRBV6-3	TRBD2	NA	CASSYLGTSGLNTGELFF	TGTGCCAGCAGTTACCTCGGGACTAGCGGTCTGAACACCGGGGAGCTGTTTTTT
TRBJ1-4	14	TRBV6-5	NA	NA	CASTPWEGTEKLFF	TGTGCCAGCACCCCGTGGGAGGGTACTGAAAAACTGTTTTTT
TRBJ1-1	13	TRBV28	NA	NA	CASSRQENTEAFF	TGTGCCAGCAGTCGACAGGAGAACACTGAAGCTTTCTTT
TRBJ2-7	14	TRBV11-1	TRBD1	NA	CASSPRTGAYEQYF	TGTGCCAGCAGTCCAAGGACAGGGGCCTACGAGCAGTACTTC
TRBJ1-1	14	TRBV7-9	NA	NA	CASSFGRGGTEAFF	TGTGCCAGCAGCTTCGGGAGGGGAGGCACTGAAGCTTTCTTT
TRBJ2-7	13	TRBV7-9	TRBD1	NA	CASSLGQGQEQYF	TGTGCCAGCAGCTTGGGACAGGGGCAAGAGCAGTACTTC